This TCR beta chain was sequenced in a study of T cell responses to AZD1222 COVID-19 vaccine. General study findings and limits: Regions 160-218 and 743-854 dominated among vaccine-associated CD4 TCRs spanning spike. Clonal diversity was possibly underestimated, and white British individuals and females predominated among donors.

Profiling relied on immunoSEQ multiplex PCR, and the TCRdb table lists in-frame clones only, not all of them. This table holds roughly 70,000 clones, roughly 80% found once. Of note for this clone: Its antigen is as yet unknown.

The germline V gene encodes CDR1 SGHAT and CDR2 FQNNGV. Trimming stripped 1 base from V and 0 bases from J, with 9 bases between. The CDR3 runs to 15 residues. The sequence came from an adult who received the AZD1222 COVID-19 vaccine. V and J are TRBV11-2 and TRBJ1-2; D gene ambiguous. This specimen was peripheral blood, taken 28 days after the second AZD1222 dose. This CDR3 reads CASSLAPTANYGYTF. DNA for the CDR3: TGTGCCAGCAGCTTAGCACCAACAGCTAACTATGGCTACACCTTC.